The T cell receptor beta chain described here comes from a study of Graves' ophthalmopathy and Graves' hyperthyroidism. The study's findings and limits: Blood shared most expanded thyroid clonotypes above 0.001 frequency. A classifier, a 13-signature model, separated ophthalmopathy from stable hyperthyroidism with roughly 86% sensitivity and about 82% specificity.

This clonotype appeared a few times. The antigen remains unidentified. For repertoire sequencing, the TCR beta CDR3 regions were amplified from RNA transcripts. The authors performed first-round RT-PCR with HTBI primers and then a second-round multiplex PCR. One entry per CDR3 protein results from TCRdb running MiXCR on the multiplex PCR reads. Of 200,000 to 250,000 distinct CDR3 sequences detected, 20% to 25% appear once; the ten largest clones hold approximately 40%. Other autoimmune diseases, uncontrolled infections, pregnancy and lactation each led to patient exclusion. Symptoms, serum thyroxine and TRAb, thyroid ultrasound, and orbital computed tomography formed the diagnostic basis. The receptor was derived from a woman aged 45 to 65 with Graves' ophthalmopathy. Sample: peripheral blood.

The CDR3 here is CASSQARSYNSPLHF. CDR3 nucleotide sequence: TGTGCCAGCAGCCAAGCGCGCTCCTATAATTCACCCCTCCACTTT. The rearrangement joins TRBV3-1 to TRBJ1-6; D gene ambiguous. Germline CDR1 LGHDT, CDR2 YNNKEL (reference sequence). The CDR3 length is 15 residues. Trimming removed 1 base at V and 0 bases at J, with 4 bases between.